This T cell receptor beta chain was recovered during a study of blood T cell repertoires in COVID-19. Across the study: Spain, Italy and the United States supplied samples that represented acute and convalescent COVID-19.

The germline V and J ends were trimmed by 4 bases and 5 bases, with 9 bases remaining between them. The CDR3 covers 13 residues. Germline CDR1 and CDR2: MDHEN and SYDVKM. Authors' data handling: Reference gene primers were amplified, and this amplification served to estimate nucleated cell counts. Method: immunoSEQ multiplex PCR; TCRdb's copy keeps in-frame clones and lacks some. From that table come the V and J calls and clone size; the DNA was used to work out D and trimming. The sample yields some 260,000 clones, about 81% seen once. Living in roughly 25 US areas, the participants were between about 18 and 100 years of age. Cohorts were assigned according to the clinical history that participants reported.

The receptor was derived from a man aged 25 to 40 with acute COVID-19. V is TRBV28 and J is TRBJ1-5; D gene unclear. Sequencing input: PBMCs or T cells enriched from blood (not recorded which). CDR3 in amino acids: CASSWPGYQPQHF. Written as DNA, the CDR3 is TGTGCCAGCAGTTGGCCAGGATATCAGCCCCAGCATTTT.